The clone carrying this TCR beta chain was observed many times. The authors amplified TCR beta CDR3 regions from RNA transcripts. A first-round RT-PCR used HTBI primers, followed by a second-round multiplex PCR. TCRdb analysed the multiplex PCR reads with MiXCR anew, one entry per CDR3 protein. The sample has a few hundred thousand distinct CDR3 sequences, roughly a sixth seen once. These data belong to a study of Graves' ophthalmopathy and Graves' hyperthyroidism. The CDR3 runs to 15 residues. CDR1 is SGHTA and CDR2 is FQGNSA in the germline V gene. Trimming removed 5 bases at V and 3 bases at J, with 17 bases between.

The J gene is TRBJ2-7, the V gene TRBV7-2, with D perhaps TRBD2 (6 bases). The material sequenced was peripheral blood. This clonotype was obtained from an adult man with Graves' ophthalmopathy. DNA for the CDR3: TGTGCCAGCAGCCCCACCCGGGGGACTTACTACGAGCAGTACTTC. Its protein product is CASSPTRGTYYEQYF.